A selection of T cell receptor beta chains follows, all from one sample in a study of T cells in localized non-small cell lung cancer. Sequencing was performed with immunoSEQ multiplex PCR; in TCRdb, only in-frame clones are kept and a portion is missing. The sample includes around 1,200 clones, around a third of them seen just once. This sample comprised normal lung tissue next to the tumor, obtained before any cancer treatment. The receptors here all came from a male donor at least 60 years old with stage I squamous cell lung carcinoma. Each CDR3 is given with its conserved first and last residue. Each record gives: CDR3 length, D gene, V gene, J gene, clone size, CDR3 DNA, CDR3 protein. The D gene is left open where the match is weak. Size is omitted from some rows. Given values are once, few, many or a class for expanded clones.

CDR3 length: 17
D gene: NA
V gene: TRBV5-1
J gene: TRBJ2-2
clone size: NA
CDR3 DNA: TGCGCCAGCAGTTCCAGCTATGGCAGGAGGAACACCGGGGAGCTGTTTTTT
CDR3 protein: CASSSSYGRRNTGELFF

CDR3 length: 13
D gene: TRBD1
V gene: TRBV19
J gene: TRBJ1-4
clone size: few
CDR3 DNA: TGTGCCAGTAACCCGACAGGGCAAGAAAAACTGTTTTTT
CDR3 protein: CASNPTGQEKLFF

CDR3 length: 14
D gene: TRBD1
V gene: TRBV30
J gene: TRBJ1-6
clone size: NA
CDR3 DNA: TGTGCCTGGAGTGCCGGACAGGATAATTCACCCCTCCACTTT
CDR3 protein: CAWSAGQDNSPLHF

CDR3 length: 15
D gene: NA
V gene: TRBV30
J gene: TRBJ1-3
clone size: NA
CDR3 DNA: TGTGCCTGGAGTGTACCGGGGAATACTGGAAACACCATATATTTT
CDR3 protein: CAWSVPGNTGNTIYF

CDR3 length: 14
D gene: NA
V gene: TRBV6-8
J gene: TRBJ1-2
clone size: few
CDR3 DNA: TGTGCCAGCAGTTACTCCGGTATTGGCTATGGCTACACCTTC
CDR3 protein: CASSYSGIGYGYTF

CDR3 length: 14
D gene: TRBD2
V gene: TRBV19
J gene: TRBJ2-1
clone size: NA
CDR3 DNA: TGTGCCAGTAGTAGACAGCGGGAATACAATGAGCAGTTCTTC
CDR3 protein: CASSRQREYNEQFF

CDR3 length: 12
D gene: NA
V gene: TRBV6-8
J gene: TRBJ1-2
clone size: few
CDR3 DNA: TGTGCCAGCATGAGCACGGGAACTGGCTACACCTTC
CDR3 protein: CASMSTGTGYTF

CDR3 length: 12
D gene: TRBD1
V gene: TRBV29-1
J gene: TRBJ1-1
clone size: NA
CDR3 DNA: TGCAGCGTACAGACAGGGGTTGGGTGGGCTTTCTTT
CDR3 protein: CSVQTGVGWAFF

CDR3 length: 13
D gene: NA
V gene: TRBV25-1
J gene: TRBJ1-2
clone size: NA
CDR3 DNA: TGTGCCAGCAGTCCTCTCGACAGAAATGGCTACACCTTC
CDR3 protein: CASSPLDRNGYTF

CDR3 length: 14
D gene: TRBD2
V gene: TRBV6-8
J gene: TRBJ2-7
clone size: few
CDR3 DNA: TGTGCCAGCTCTAGAGCGGGGGGCTCCTACGAGCAGTACTTC
CDR3 protein: CASSRAGGSYEQYF

CDR3 length: 16
D gene: NA
V gene: TRBV11-3
J gene: TRBJ1-1
clone size: NA
CDR3 DNA: TGTGCCAGCAGCTTTTGGGGTTCCGGGGTACCCACTGAAGCTTTCTTT
CDR3 protein: CASSFWGSGVPTEAFF

CDR3 length: 18
D gene: TRBD1
V gene: TRBV6-8
J gene: TRBJ1-5
clone size: medium-sized
CDR3 DNA: TGTGCCAGCAGGATGGGGAGACAGGGGACCAATAGCAATCAGCCCCAGCATTTT
CDR3 protein: CASRMGRQGTNSNQPQHF

CDR3 length: 14
D gene: NA
V gene: TRBV18
J gene: TRBJ1-4
clone size: few
CDR3 DNA: TGTGCCAGCTCACCAGGGCAGGAACAAGAAAAACTGTTTTTT
CDR3 protein: CASSPGQEQEKLFF

CDR3 length: 14
D gene: NA
V gene: TRBV5-1
J gene: TRBJ1-1
clone size: few
CDR3 DNA: TGCGCCAGCAGCTTGGCCGGTGGGGGGACTGAAGCTTTCTTT
CDR3 protein: CASSLAGGGTEAFF

CDR3 length: 15
D gene: TRBD2
V gene: TRBV28
J gene: TRBJ2-7
clone size: NA
CDR3 DNA: TGTGCCAGCAATTCGGGTGGTGCGGGGGGTCGGGAGCAGTACTTC
CDR3 protein: CASNSGGAGGREQYF

CDR3 length: 16
D gene: NA
V gene: TRBV19
J gene: TRBJ2-5
clone size: NA
CDR3 DNA: TGTGCCAGTAGTATCACCTTAGGCGGTGGAGTGGAGACCCAGTACTTC
CDR3 protein: CASSITLGGGVETQYF

CDR3 length: 15
D gene: NA
V gene: TRBV11-3
J gene: TRBJ2-3
clone size: NA
CDR3 DNA: TGTGCCAGCAGCCCTAAGGGGGATAGCACAGATACGCAGTATTTT
CDR3 protein: CASSPKGDSTDTQYF

CDR3 length: 16
D gene: TRBD1
V gene: TRBV19
J gene: TRBJ1-5
clone size: NA
CDR3 DNA: TGTGCCAGTAGTCCACGACAGGGGAACAGCAATCAGCCCCAGCATTTT
CDR3 protein: CASSPRQGNSNQPQHF

CDR3 length: 13
D gene: NA
V gene: TRBV29-1
J gene: TRBJ2-7
clone size: NA
CDR3 DNA: TGCAGCGTTGAAGACAGGGGTTCCTACGAGCAGTACTTC
CDR3 protein: CSVEDRGSYEQYF

CDR3 length: 14
D gene: NA
V gene: TRBV11-3
J gene: TRBJ1-1
clone size: few
CDR3 DNA: TGTGCCAGCAGCTTAGGGGAGGCCAACACTGAAGCTTTCTTT
CDR3 protein: CASSLGEANTEAFF

CDR3 length: 15
D gene: TRBD1
V gene: TRBV29-1
J gene: TRBJ1-2
clone size: few
CDR3 DNA: TGCAGCGTTGAAGGACAGGGGACTACCAACTATGGCTACACCTTC
CDR3 protein: CSVEGQGTTNYGYTF

CDR3 length: 15
D gene: TRBD1
V gene: TRBV30
J gene: TRBJ2-3
clone size: few
CDR3 DNA: TGTGCCTGGAGTGCTCAAGACAGGGTTACAGATACGCAGTATTTT
CDR3 protein: CAWSAQDRVTDTQYF

CDR3 length: 15
D gene: NA
V gene: TRBV11-3
J gene: TRBJ2-3
clone size: few
CDR3 DNA: TGTGCCAGCAGCTTGAACAGGGCTAGCACAGATACGCAGTATTTT
CDR3 protein: CASSLNRASTDTQYF

CDR3 length: 15
D gene: NA
V gene: TRBV9
J gene: TRBJ1-1
clone size: few
CDR3 DNA: TGTGCCAGCAGCGTAGCAGGCAGGATGAACACTGAAGCTTTCTTT
CDR3 protein: CASSVAGRMNTEAFF

CDR3 length: 16
D gene: TRBD2
V gene: TRBV11-3
J gene: TRBJ2-5
clone size: medium-sized
CDR3 DNA: TGTGCCAGCAGGTGGACTAGCGGGGGGCCGGGGGAGACCCAGTACTTC
CDR3 protein: CASRWTSGGPGETQYF

CDR3 length: 17
D gene: NA
V gene: TRBV15
J gene: TRBJ2-7
clone size: NA
CDR3 DNA: TGTGCCACCAGCAGTTTGATGGGTCTCCGAGGTTCCTACGAGCAGTACTTC
CDR3 protein: CATSSLMGLRGSYEQYF

CDR3 length: 17
D gene: NA
V gene: TRBV19
J gene: TRBJ1-4
clone size: NA
CDR3 DNA: TGTGCCAGCCTCGGGGGATCTTCTCTCGGCACTAATGAAAAACTGTTTTTT
CDR3 protein: CASLGGSSLGTNEKLFF

CDR3 length: 15
D gene: NA
V gene: TRBV28
J gene: TRBJ1-1
clone size: few
CDR3 DNA: TGTGCCAGCAGTTTATCGGGGCAGGCCGGGGCATCAGCTTTCTTT
CDR3 protein: CASSLSGQAGASAFF

CDR3 length: 13
D gene: NA
V gene: TRBV19
J gene: TRBJ1-5
clone size: few
CDR3 DNA: TGTGCCAGTAGTATCGAGGGTAACCAGCCCCAGCATTTT
CDR3 protein: CASSIEGNQPQHF

CDR3 length: 15
D gene: NA
V gene: TRBV11-3
J gene: TRBJ1-4
clone size: medium-sized
CDR3 DNA: TGTGCCAGCAGTCCAGACCCCTCAACTAATGAAAAACTGTTTTTT
CDR3 protein: CASSPDPSTNEKLFF

CDR3 length: 14
D gene: NA
V gene: TRBV30
J gene: TRBJ2-5
clone size: NA
CDR3 DNA: TGTGCCAGCTTTTACGTAGCAGGGGAAGGGACCCAGTACTTC
CDR3 protein: CASFYVAGEGTQYF

CDR3 length: 18
D gene: TRBD2
V gene: TRBV11-3
J gene: TRBJ2-3
clone size: medium-sized
CDR3 DNA: TGTGCCAGCAGCTGGATACCGGGACTAGGCCCCGCCGCAGATACGCAGTATTTT
CDR3 protein: CASSWIPGLGPAADTQYF

CDR3 length: 14
D gene: NA
V gene: TRBV11-3
J gene: TRBJ1-1
clone size: few
CDR3 DNA: TGTGCCAGCAGCCCCCTAAGGCAGGGCGCTGAAGCTTTCTTT
CDR3 protein: CASSPLRQGAEAFF

CDR3 length: 19
D gene: TRBD2
V gene: TRBV6-8
J gene: TRBJ2-1
clone size: few
CDR3 DNA: TGTGCCAGCAGTTTAGGGGCTAGCGGGGGCTTTAGCTCCTACAATGAGCAGTTCTTC
CDR3 protein: CASSLGASGGFSSYNEQFF

CDR3 length: 15
D gene: NA
V gene: TRBV19
J gene: TRBJ2-2
clone size: few
CDR3 DNA: TGTGCCAGTAGTGGGCGACCTAGGAACACCGGGGAGCTGTTTTTT
CDR3 protein: CASSGRPRNTGELFF

CDR3 length: 14
D gene: NA
V gene: TRBV25-1
J gene: TRBJ1-2
clone size: NA
CDR3 DNA: TGTGCCAGCAGTGAATATGACAGGCCTTATGGCTACACCTTC
CDR3 protein: CASSEYDRPYGYTF

CDR3 length: 14
D gene: TRBD2
V gene: TRBV6-8
J gene: TRBJ2-3
clone size: NA
CDR3 DNA: TGTGCCAGCAGAACAAGCGGGGGCACAGATACGCAGTATTTT
CDR3 protein: CASRTSGGTDTQYF

CDR3 length: 17
D gene: TRBD1
V gene: TRBV30
J gene: TRBJ2-2
clone size: few
CDR3 DNA: TGTGCCTCCTTACCGGGACAGGGGTCCATGAACACCGGGGAGCTGTTTTTT
CDR3 protein: CASLPGQGSMNTGELFF

CDR3 length: 17
D gene: NA
V gene: TRBV6-8
J gene: TRBJ2-1
clone size: medium-sized
CDR3 DNA: TGTGCCAGCAGCAAACACGCGGGGACCGAAAACTACAATGAGCAGTTCTTC
CDR3 protein: CASSKHAGTENYNEQFF